The sequence of this T cell receptor beta chain was determined in a study of blood T cell repertoires in COVID-19. Study at large: PBMCs, B-cell-depleted T cells, or T cells provided the cDNA or gDNA that made up the material.

This CDR3 has 14 residues. The germline CDR1 and CDR2 sequences are LNHNV and YYDKDF (reference sequence). V lost 0 bases to trimming and J lost 5 bases, with 11 bases between them. In the source study's methods: Using reference gene primer amplification, nucleated cell counts were estimated. Profiling relied on immunoSEQ multiplex PCR, and the TCRdb table lists in-frame clones only, not all of them. V and J calls and clone size follow that table, whereas D and trimming were derived from the DNA. The table shows some 240,000 clones, with approximately 82% occurring only once. The chain employs TRBV15 and TRBJ2-7; D not certain. The source is a woman aged 40 to 50 who had recovered from COVID-19. Sequencing input: peripheral blood. CDR3 in DNA: TGTGCCACCAGCAGAGACTATTCGGAGCACGAGCAGTACTTC. Amino acids: CATSRDYSEHEQYF.